The 8 T cell receptor beta chains listed next were all sequenced from one sample in a study of CD8 T cells in Susac syndrome. The authors reverse transcribed 0.5 to 1 ug RNA with random hexamers. MiXCR, applied by TCRdb to the immunoSEQ multiplex PCR reads, yields one record per CDR3 protein. The data contain some 57,000 distinct CDR3 sequences, more than 90% of them singletons. The sequenced material came from CD8+ T cells from PBMCs. The receptor source for this set is a human donor in good health.

The V call is TRBV27, the J call TRBJ2-7; tentative D call: TRBD1 (5 bases). CDR3 length: 12 residues. V dropped 5 bases and J dropped 0 bases, with 5 bases sitting between them. Germline V lookup: CDR1 MNHEY, CDR2 SMNVEV (reference sequence). Here the CDR3 reads CASSDSSYEQYF. The DNA for the CDR3 is TGTGCCAGCAGTGACAGCTCCTACGAGCAGTACTTC.

This clonotype came up once. The chain employs TRBV7-9 and TRBJ2-6; TRBD1 aligns across 9 bases. V was pared by 1 base and J by 0 bases, with 4 bases of the junction left unmatched. CDR1 SEHNR and CDR2 FQNEAQ come from the germline V gene (reference sequence). The CDR3 extends over 18 amino acids. The CDR3, as DNA: TGTGCCAGCAGCTTAGAGGGACAGGGCCTCTCTGGGGCCAACGTCCTGACTTTC. Amino acid sequence: CASSLEGQGLSGANVLTF.

The rearrangement links TRBV3-1 to TRBJ2-2; 8 nucleotides line up with TRBD1. V was pared by 0 bases and J by 5 bases, with 17 bases of the junction left unmatched. This CDR3 has 20 amino acids. Germline V gives CDR1 LGHDT, CDR2 YNNKEL (reference sequence). CDR3 in DNA: TGTGCCAGCAGCCAAGATTGGGCTGACAGGGGCTACGGATGGACCGGGGAGCTGTTTTTT. It is translated as CASSQDWADRGYGWTGELFF.

V gene TRBV7-9 combines with J gene TRBJ2-7; D is unclear. V gave up 3 bases and J gave up 0 bases, with 9 bases separating them. The CDR3 extends over 14 amino acids. Germline values: CDR1 SEHNR, CDR2 FQNEAQ (reference sequence). CDR3 nucleotide sequence: TGTGCCAGCAGCTTCTGGGATCTCTCCTACGAGCAGTACTTC. It codes for CASSFWDLSYEQYF.

Only one count was recorded for this clonotype. The J gene is TRBJ2-3, the V gene TRBV29-1, with 9 bases aligning to TRBD1. This CDR3 is 14 amino acids long. Germline CDR1 SQVTM, CDR2 ANQGSEA. V was clipped by 6 bases and J by 6 bases; unmatched bases: 10. In DNA, the CDR3 is TGCAGCGTCGCGGGACAGGGCATGGTGGATACGCAGTATTTT. This codes for CSVAGQGMVDTQYF.

The V call is TRBV19, the J call TRBJ2-7, with D possibly TRBD1 on 6 matching bases. CDR3 size: 15 residues. V was shortened by 5 bases and J by 5 bases, with 19 bases between the two germline ends. Germline V gene sequence: CDR1 LNHDA, CDR2 SQIVND (reference sequence). In DNA form, the CDR3 reads TGTGCCAGTAGTTCCGCAGGGGAGTGGCGGGACGAGCAGTACTTC. It is translated as CASSSAGEWRDEQYF.

This clonotype was seen only once. CDR3 sequence: CASSPDLSLDTEAFF. DNA for the CDR3: TGTGCCAGCAGCCCTGATCTGAGTTTGGACACTGAAGCTTTCTTT. The chain combines TRBV6-5 with TRBJ1-1, with D unresolved. The CDR3 has 15 residues. Trimming took off 6 bases at V and 3 bases at J, with 17 bases between the two ends. From germline, CDR1 is MNHEY and CDR2 SVGAGI.

This chain connects TRBV6-2 or TRBV6-3 to TRBJ1-2; D uncertain. The germline V gene encodes CDR1 MNHEY and CDR2 SVGEGT. V lost 0 bases and J 1 base, leaving 9 bases between the germline ends. The CDR3 has 15 residues. The CDR3 reads CASSYSSDGNYGYTF. The CDR3 region has the DNA TGTGCCAGCAGTTACTCGTCGGACGGTAACTATGGCTACACCTTC.